The rows below give T cell receptor beta chains drawn from one sample of a study of cytomegalovirus exposure and HLA in healthy donors. Sequencing was performed with immunoSEQ multiplex PCR; in TCRdb, only in-frame clones are kept and a portion is missing. This repertoire shows roughly 110,000 clones, 55% to 85% found once; its top ten account for about 8%. The sample taken for sequencing was PBMCs. These TCRs come from a man younger than 40 in good health and CMV-seronegative. CDR3s include the opening cysteine and the closing phenylalanine or tryptophan. The D gene is left open where the match is weak. Clone size, where shown, is once, few, many, or a class for clones that have expanded.

TRBJ2-7,TRBV11-2,few,TRBD1,15,CASSLEGQGIYEQYF,TGTGCCAGCAGCTTAGAAGGACAGGGAATCTACGAGCAGTACTTC
TRBJ2-3,TRBV28,NA,NA,15,CASTLGLPEADTQYF,TGTGCCAGCACCCTGGGACTTCCGGAGGCAGATACGCAGTATTTT
TRBJ2-3,TRBV19,few,TRBD1,18,CASSIRSSGTGRTDTQYF,TGTGCCAGTAGTATCAGATCATCCGGGACAGGGCGCACAGATACGCAGTATTTT
TRBJ2-5,TRBV29-1,NA,NA,15,CSAPAAGRLGETQYF,TGCAGCGCCCCCGCGGCAGGGCGCCTCGGAGAGACCCAGTACTTC
TRBJ2-7,TRBV7-9,NA,TRBD1,13,CASSLQGAVEQYF,TGTGCCAGCAGCTTACAGGGGGCTGTCGAGCAGTACTTC
TRBJ2-2,TRBV19,once,TRBD1,16,CASSMNRGADTGELFF,TGTGCCAGTAGTATGAACAGGGGCGCGGACACCGGGGAGCTGTTTTTT
TRBJ2-1,TRBV7-9,NA,NA,15,CASSERRGPYNEQFF,TGTGCCAGCAGCGAGCGGAGAGGGCCCTACAATGAGCAGTTCTTC
TRBJ1-4,TRBV6-1,few,NA,12,CASSLQKGKLFF,TGTGCCAGCAGCTTACAGAAAGGAAAACTGTTTTTT
TRBJ1-6,TRBV5-1,NA,NA,15,CASSTGQNYNSPLHF,TGCGCCAGCAGCACCGGACAGAATTATAATTCACCCCTCCACTTT
TRBJ2-3,TRBV7-3,NA,NA,14,CASSLAGGTDTQYF,TGTGCCAGCAGCTTAGCGGGTGGCACAGATACGCAGTATTTT
TRBJ2-7,TRBV7-6,NA,TRBD2,16,CASSLERAGGNYEQYF,TGTGCCAGCAGCTTAGAGCGAGCGGGAGGGAACTACGAGCAGTACTTC
TRBJ1-5,TRBV28,NA,NA,15,CASSMSWAAHQPQHF,TGTGCCAGCAGTATGAGTTGGGCAGCACATCAGCCCCAGCATTTT
TRBJ2-5,TRBV5-1,NA,TRBD1,14,CASSLQGARETQYF,TGCGCCAGCAGCTTACAGGGGGCGAGGGAGACCCAGTACTTC
TRBJ1-4,TRBV7-9,NA,TRBD1,12,CASSRDSEKLFF,TGTGCCAGCAGCCGGGACAGTGAAAAACTGTTTTTT
TRBJ1-5,TRBV7-2,few,TRBD1,19,CASSLAPGVHRGANQPQHF,TGTGCCAGCAGCTTAGCGCCCGGAGTCCACAGGGGGGCCAATCAGCCCCAGCATTTT
TRBJ2-1,TRBV15,once,TRBD2,15,CATSRVTSGGAGQFF,TGTGCCACCAGCAGGGTGACTAGCGGGGGGGCCGGGCAGTTCTTC
TRBJ2-3,TRBV11-2,NA,TRBD2,15,CASSFLAGGRNTQYF,TGTGCCAGCAGCTTTTTAGCGGGGGGGCGGAATACGCAGTATTTT